Shown below are 7 T cell receptor beta chains from a single sample sequenced in a study of identical twins. TCRdb passed the 5' RACE reads through MiXCR, listing each CDR3 protein once. The sample lists a few hundred thousand distinct CDR3 sequences; approximately 18% were seen once. The sample consisted of naive T cells sorted from blood. The receptors come from a man in his fifties or sixties in good health.

V is TRBV4-3 and J is TRBJ2-5; D is possibly TRBD1 (6 bases). The CDR3 totals 13 residues. The V gene lost 5 bases and the J gene lost 1 base, with 8 bases spanning the gap. Germline CDR1 LGHNA, CDR2 YSLEER. The chain's CDR3 is CASSAGVQETQYF. The CDR3 bases are TGCGCCAGCAGCGCAGGGGTCCAAGAGACCCAGTACTTC.

This clonotype was detected many times. The rearrangement links TRBV7-2 to TRBJ2-3, with 7 bases matching TRBD1. The CDR3 has 13 residues. In germline, CDR1 is SGHTA, CDR2 FQGNSA. The V and J ends lost 5 bases and 4 bases, in that order; junction bases with no gene match: 3. CDR3 nucleotide sequence: TGTGCCAGCAGCCTCGGGACAGCAGATACGCAGTATTTT. Its translation: CASSLGTADTQYF.

The rearrangement links TRBV19 to TRBJ2-7; TRBD1 aligns across 10 bases. The ends lost 2 bases at V and 6 bases at J; junction bases unmatched: 4. The CDR3 has 14 amino acids. Germline V gives CDR1 LNHDA, CDR2 SQIVND (reference sequence). This CDR3 reads CASSISGQGSEQYF. The DNA for the CDR3 is TGTGCCAGTAGTATATCGGGACAGGGGAGCGAGCAGTACTTC.

The table lists this clonotype with many counts. This chain uses TRBV20-1 with TRBJ2-3; D is possibly TRBD1 (6 bases). Germline-derived CDR1 and CDR2 are DFQATT and SNEGSKA (reference sequence). The CDR3 has 17 amino acids. Trimming shortened V by 3 bases and J by 0 bases, and 19 bases separated the two germline ends. The CDR3 sequence: CSARGTGTRTSTDTQYF. The CDR3 DNA follows: TGCAGTGCTAGGGGTACCGGGACACGGACTAGCACAGATACGCAGTATTTT.

This sequence joins TRBV4-3 and TRBJ2-2; 11 bases line up with TRBD2. The CDR3 has 17 amino acids. The V gene end was trimmed by 1 base and the J gene end by 5 bases; junction bases not matched to a gene: 6. CDR1 and CDR2 (germline): LGHNA, YSLEER. As DNA, the CDR3 is TGCGCCAGCAGCCAAGCCCTAGCGGGAGGTGATACCGGGGAGCTGTTTTTT. It codes for CASSQALAGGDTGELFF.

Concerning this clonotype itself: A much larger clonotype is one base distant, so this may be a read error. The J gene is TRBJ2-1, the V gene TRBV20-1; 11 nucleotides agree with TRBD2. Germline-derived CDR1 and CDR2 are DFQATT and SNEGSKA (reference sequence). The CDR3 is 18 residues long. V trimming: 6 bases; J trimming: 7 bases; junction bases outside the gene matches: 20. Here the CDR3 reads CSASKFPQLAGDVNEQFF. Written as DNA, the CDR3 is TGCAGTGCCTCGAAATTCCCTCAACTAGCGGGAGATGTTAATGAGCAGTTCTTC.

The V gene is TRBV20-1, the J gene TRBJ2-3, with D hard to call. V was pared by 3 bases and J by 7 bases, with 17 bases between. Germline V lookup: CDR1 DFQATT, CDR2 SNEGSKA (reference sequence). The CDR3 is made up of 14 amino acids. As DNA, the CDR3 is TGCAGTGCTAGTATTCGTCGGCTAGATAATACGCAGTATTTT. It specifies CSASIRRLDNTQYF.